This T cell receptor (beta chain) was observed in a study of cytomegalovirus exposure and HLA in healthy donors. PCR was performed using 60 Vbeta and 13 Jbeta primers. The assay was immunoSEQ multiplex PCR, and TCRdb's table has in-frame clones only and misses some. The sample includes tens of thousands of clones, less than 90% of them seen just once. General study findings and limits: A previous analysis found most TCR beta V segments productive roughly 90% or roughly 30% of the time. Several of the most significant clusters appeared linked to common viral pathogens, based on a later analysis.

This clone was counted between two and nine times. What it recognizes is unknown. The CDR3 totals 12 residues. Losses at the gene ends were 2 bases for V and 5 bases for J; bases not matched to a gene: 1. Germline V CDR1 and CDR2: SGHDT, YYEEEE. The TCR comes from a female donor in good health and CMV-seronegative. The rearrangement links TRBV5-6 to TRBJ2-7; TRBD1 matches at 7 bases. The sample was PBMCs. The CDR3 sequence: CASSFTGDEQYF. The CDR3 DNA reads TGTGCCAGCAGCTTTACAGGGGACGAGCAGTACTTC.